This T cell receptor beta chain derives from a study of cytomegalovirus exposure and HLA in healthy donors. This CDR3 comprises 14 residues. Trimming cost V 4 bases and J 8 bases; bases outside gene matches: 6. In germline, CDR1 is SGHRS, CDR2 YFSETQ. Profiling relied on immunoSEQ multiplex PCR, and the TCRdb table lists in-frame clones only, not all of them. The data contain approximately 150,000 clones, approximately 86% of them singletons. The specimen sequenced was PBMCs. This sequence joins TRBV5-1 and TRBJ1-6; TRBD1 aligns across 7 bases. The receptor was isolated from a man aged 18 to 29 in good health and CMV-seropositive. For the CDR3, the DNA is TGCGCCAGCAGCCAGGGACAGCAGGATTCACCCCTCCACTTT. Amino acid sequence: CASSQGQQDSPLHF.